This T cell receptor beta chain was recorded in a study of cytomegalovirus exposure and HLA in healthy donors. On this clone itself: No antigen is known for it. Within the sample, other DNA sequences also encode this same CDR3.

Points from the study as a whole: Most subjects had HLA-A and HLA-B alleles reportedly predicted accurately by TCR beta sequences.

Primers included in the PCR were 60 Vbeta and 13 Jbeta primers. Produced via immunoSEQ multiplex PCR; TCRdb's table is partial and in-frame only. The table has 210,000 or so clones, about 85% seen once. The receptor's source is a woman in her fifties or sixties in good health and CMV-seropositive. Sequenced material: PBMCs.

The CDR3 loop is CASSYGGDRNSPLHF. CDR3 DNA sequence: TGTGCCAGCAGTTACGGAGGGGACCGTAATTCACCCCTCCACTTT. The J gene is TRBJ1-6, the V gene TRBV6-5; D possibly corresponds to TRBD1 (5 bases). The CDR3 extends over 15 amino acids. CDR1 and CDR2 from the germline V gene are MNHEY and SVGAGI. V was cut by 2 bases and J by 6 bases, with 11 bases left in between.